This entry lists 14 T cell receptor beta chains sequenced from one sample in a study of blood T cell repertoires in COVID-19. The protocol was immunoSEQ multiplex PCR, while the TCRdb copy is restricted to in-frame clones and leaves out a portion. The sample yields about 100,000 clones, 80% to 95% seen once. Sequences were obtained from peripheral blood. Every receptor here comes from a man between 65 and 85 years old with acute or convalescent COVID-19.

The chain couples TRBV5-1 to TRBJ1-1, with 7 bases lining up with TRBD1. Germline assignment: CDR1 SGHRS and CDR2 YFSETQ. Trimming took 4 bases from V and 5 from J; bases not matched to a gene: 8. The CDR3 consists of 14 residues. DNA for the CDR3: TGCGCCAGCAGCCTAGACAGGGTGTGGACTGAAGCTTTCTTT. The encoded protein is CASSLDRVWTEAFF.

The V and J genes are TRBV11-3 and TRBJ2-7; the match to TRBD1 covers 7 bases. With 6 bases clipped from V and 4 bases from J, the junction kept 9 bases outside the gene matches. The germline CDR1 and CDR2 sequences are SGHNT and YENEEA. This CDR3 comprises 14 residues. CDR3 DNA: TGTGCCAGCAGACTATCGACAGGGTCATACGAGCAGTACTTC. Protein sequence: CASRLSTGSYEQYF. The variable domain in full, with the rest retrieved from reference TRBV11-3 and TRBJ2-7, is EAGVVQSPRYKIIEKKQPVAFWCNPISGHNTLYWYLQNLGQGPELLIRYENEEAVDDSQLPKDRFSAERLKGVDSTLKIQPAELGDSAVYLCASRLSTGSYEQYFGPGTRLTVT.

The V gene is TRBV6-6, the J gene TRBJ1-6; 10 positions match TRBD1. Germline CDR1 is MNHNY and CDR2 is SVGAGI (reference sequence). Germline trimming cut 5 bases from V and 9 bases from J; bases unmatched to any gene: 4. This CDR3 has 14 residues. CDR3 in DNA: TGTGCCAGCAGTCCGGGACAGGGGTTTTCACCCCTCCACTTT. It specifies CASSPGQGFSPLHF.

The CDR3, as DNA: TGTGCCAGCAGTTCCAACACAGGGGGCCTTAATTCACCCCTCCACTTT. Translating it yields CASSSNTGGLNSPLHF. The gene calls are TRBV6-5 and TRBJ1-6; 9 bases match TRBD1. The CDR3 has 16 amino acids. Germline CDR1 reads MNHEY; CDR2 reads SVGAGI. V shed 4 bases and J 6 bases; nucleotides not matched to a gene: 7.

V and J are TRBV29-1 and TRBJ2-3, with TRBD2 identical over 16 bases. The V gene end was trimmed by 1 base and the J gene end by 0 bases; junction bases not matched to a gene: 7. The CDR3 consists of 19 residues. Germline loops: CDR1 SQVTM, CDR2 ANQGSEA. CDR3 sequence reads: CSVEGQGLAGGPSTDTQYF. Here the CDR3 DNA reads TGCAGCGTTGAAGGTCAGGGACTAGCGGGGGGGCCAAGCACAGATACGCAGTATTTT.

The chain links TRBV19 to TRBJ1-4; 7 positions agree with TRBD1. The CDR3 spans 14 residues. Losses at the gene ends were 3 bases for V and 7 bases for J; bases not matched to a gene: 5. Germline CDR1 and CDR2: LNHDA and SQIVND (reference sequence). The chain's CDR3 is CASSITGVFEKLFF. The CDR3 DNA is TGTGCCAGTAGTATTACAGGGGTTTTTGAAAAACTGTTTTTT.

The CDR3 loop reads CASRNSLAQQRKNIQYF. The CDR3 nucleotides are TGTGCCAGCAGGAACAGCCTAGCACAGCAAAGAAAAAACATTCAGTACTTC. The chain carries TRBV21-1 and TRBJ2-4; the D call TRBD2 from the table was never checked on the DNA. TRBV21-1 is labeled a pseudogene. This CDR3 is built from 17 residues.

This chain's CDR3 is CSVEGQGNEETQYF. The CDR3 DNA reads as TGCAGCGTTGAGGGACAGGGGAATGAAGAGACCCAGTACTTC. The genes are TRBV29-1 and TRBJ2-5; 10 positions agree with TRBD1. Germline CDR1 reads SQVTM; CDR2 reads ANQGSEA. With 3 bases clipped from V and 3 bases from J, the junction kept 4 bases outside the gene matches. The CDR3 is 14 residues long.

This rearrangement joins TRBV29-1 to TRBJ2-3; 8 bases match TRBD2. This CDR3 has 15 residues. V lost 3 bases and J lost 2; bases outside the gene matches: 7. Germline V gives CDR1 SQVTM, CDR2 ANQGSEA. The CDR3 coding sequence is TGCAGCGTTGATCGGCGGGGGGCTTTCACAGATACGCAGTATTTT. Its protein is CSVDRRGAFTDTQYF.

The V and J genes are TRBV18 and TRBJ2-5; D gene unclear. CDR3 length equals 14 residues. Trimming took off 2 bases at V and 4 bases at J, with 11 bases between the two ends. CDR1 KGHSH and CDR2 LQKENI come from the germline V gene. In DNA form, the CDR3 reads TGTGCCAGCTCACCATCGGAGAGACTAGAGACCCAGTACTTC. Translated: CASSPSERLETQYF. Complete variable domain (other parts from reference TRBV18 and TRBJ2-5): NAGVMQNPRHLVRRRGQEARLRCSPMKGHSHVYWYRQLPEEGLKFMVYLQKENIIDESGMPKERFSAEFPKEGPSILRIQQVVRGDSAAYFCASSPSERLETQYFGPGTRLLVL.

The rearrangement uses TRBV7-2 and TRBJ1-1; D might be TRBD1 (5 bases). The length of the CDR3 is 15 residues. Trimming removed 5 bases at V and 4 bases at J, with 17 bases between. Germline V gene lookup returns CDR1 SGHTA and CDR2 FQGNSA. This chain's CDR3 is CASSPRQSVVTEAFF. The CDR3 DNA sequence: TGTGCCAGCAGCCCCAGACAGAGTGTGGTCACTGAAGCTTTCTTT.

This clone was seen only once. This sequence joins TRBV11-3 and TRBJ1-2; TRBD1 matches at 7 bases. Trimming took 9 bases from V and 9 from J; bases not matched to a gene: 7. Germline-derived CDR1 and CDR2 are SGHNT and YENEEA. The CDR3 contains 11 residues. The CDR3 reads CASGQARSYTF. The CDR3 DNA follows: TGTGCCAGTGGACAGGCCCGGAGCTACACCTTC.

This clone was seen just once. The chain combines TRBV27 with TRBJ2-1; 11 nucleotides match TRBD1. Germline V gene lookup returns CDR1 MNHEY and CDR2 SMNVEV (reference sequence). The V gene end was trimmed by 6 bases and the J gene end by 0 bases; junction bases not matched to a gene: 10. The CDR3 consists of 18 residues. The chain's CDR3 is CASSDPGQGVGSYNEQFF. CDR3 coding DNA: TGTGCCAGCAGCGACCCGGGACAGGGGGTAGGCTCCTACAATGAGCAGTTCTTC.

This clone was detected only once. The chain uses TRBV2 and TRBJ2-7, with D possibly matching TRBD2 (6 bases). The CDR3 is made up of 13 amino acids. Germline-derived CDR1 and CDR2 are SNHLY and FYNNEI. V was shortened by 6 bases and J by 3 bases, with 12 bases between the two germline ends. The CDR3 DNA sequence: TGTGCCAGCAGCACTAAGGAGGGCTACGAGCAGTACTTC. This sequence encodes CASSTKEGYEQYF. The full variable domain, completed using reference TRBV2 and TRBJ2-7, is EPEVTQTPSHQVTQMGQEVILRCVPISNHLYFYWYRQILGQKVEFLVSFYNNEISEKSEIFDDQFSVERPDGSNFTLKIRSTKLEDSAMYFCASSTKEGYEQYFGPGTRLTVT.